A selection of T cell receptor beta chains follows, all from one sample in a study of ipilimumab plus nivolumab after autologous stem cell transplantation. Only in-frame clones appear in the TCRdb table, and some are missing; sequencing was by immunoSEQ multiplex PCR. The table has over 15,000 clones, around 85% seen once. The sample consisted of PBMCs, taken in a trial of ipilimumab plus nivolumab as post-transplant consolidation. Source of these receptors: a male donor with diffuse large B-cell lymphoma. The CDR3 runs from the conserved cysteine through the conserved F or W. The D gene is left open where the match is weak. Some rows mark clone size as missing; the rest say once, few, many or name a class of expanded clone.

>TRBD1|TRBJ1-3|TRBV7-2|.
TGTGCCAGCAGCTTAGGGACAGGGGGAAACACCATATATTTT
CASSLGTGGNTIYF
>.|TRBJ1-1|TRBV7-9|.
TGTGCCAGCAGCTTCAGGGTGAACACTGAAGCTTTCTTT
CASSFRVNTEAFF
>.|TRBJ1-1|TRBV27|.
TGTGCCAGCAGTGATAGAGCAGGGTCGGCTTTCTTT
CASSDRAGSAFF
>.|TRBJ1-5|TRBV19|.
TGTGCCAGTAGTACCCGGGGAGGAGAGGAGCCCCAGCATTTT
CASSTRGGEEPQHF
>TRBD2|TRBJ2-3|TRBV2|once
TGTGCCAGCAGTGAAGAGCCCGGACTAGCGGGGGGGCCACGTGATACGCAGTATTTT
CASSEEPGLAGGPRDTQYF
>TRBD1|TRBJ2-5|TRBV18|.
TGTGCCAGCTCCCCACAGGGGATACAAGAGACCCAGTACTTC
CASSPQGIQETQYF
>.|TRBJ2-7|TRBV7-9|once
TGTGCCAGCAGCATGGACGTCGACGAGCAGTACTTC
CASSMDVDEQYF
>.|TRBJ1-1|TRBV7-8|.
TGTGCCAGCAGCTTAGCTGCCACTGAAGCTTTCTTT
CASSLAATEAFF
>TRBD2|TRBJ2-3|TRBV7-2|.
TGTGCCAGCAGCTTAAGGCTAGCGGGGGGTAGCACAGATACGCAGTATTTT
CASSLRLAGGSTDTQYF
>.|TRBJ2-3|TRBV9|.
TGTGCCAGCAGCGCTCCCCGGTGGGGGCTAAACCGATTTGGGTCGGATACGCAGTATTTT
CASSAPRWGLNRFGSDTQYF
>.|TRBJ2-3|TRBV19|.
TGTGCCAGTAGTAACCCCCGGTCAGGGGATACGCAGTATTTT
CASSNPRSGDTQYF
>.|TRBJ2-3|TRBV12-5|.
TGTGCTAGTGGTTTAGGCCAGAACACAGATACGCAGTATTTT
CASGLGQNTDTQYF
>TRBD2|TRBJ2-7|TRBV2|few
TGTGCCAGCACTAGCGGGGGTTACTACGAGCAGTACTTC
CASTSGGYYEQYF
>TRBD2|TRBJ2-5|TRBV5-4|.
TGTGCCAGCAGCTTGTACGCGGGGGGCGGGGAGACCCAGTACTTC
CASSLYAGGGETQYF